This T cell receptor (beta chain) was obtained from a study of blood T cell repertoires in COVID-19. Study in general: Sites in the United States, Italy and Spain provided acute and convalescent COVID-19 samples.

Unmatched junction bases numbered 8, after V lost 6 bases and J lost 4 bases. This CDR3 region has 15 residues. CDR1 SNHLY and CDR2 FYNNEI come from the germline V gene. Study processing details: Amplification of reference gene primers provided the estimated nucleated cell counts. Measured with immunoSEQ multiplex PCR; TCRdb has only the in-frame clones, and not every one. The DNA was the basis for D and trimming; V, J and clone size are from that table. The table shows over 150,000 clones, with around 86% occurring only once. The TCR was taken from a man aged 55 to 69 with COVID-19, enrolled during active disease. The rearrangement uses TRBV2 and TRBJ1-4, with 7 bases fitting TRBD1. The sequenced material came from peripheral blood. Written as DNA, the CDR3 is TGTGCCAGCAGATCGATGGGACAGTTTAATGAAAAACTGTTTTTT. This sequence encodes CASRSMGQFNEKLFF. Variable domain in full (rest from reference TRBV2 and TRBJ1-4): EPEVTQTPSHQVTQMGQEVILRCVPISNHLYFYWYRQILGQKVEFLVSFYNNEISEKSEIFDDQFSVERPDGSNFTLKIRSTKLEDSAMYFCASRSMGQFNEKLFFGSGTQLSVL.